This T cell receptor (beta chain) was sequenced for a study of shared clonotypes between healthy human individuals. Across the whole study: Donors were a couple of women and three men aged 18 to 49.

Germline V gives CDR1 LNHDA, CDR2 SQIVND (reference sequence). V lost 5 bases, J lost 4 bases, and 5 bases stayed unmatched. The CDR3 has 14 residues. The table came from immunoSEQ multiplex PCR; TCRdb's copy has only in-frame clones and leaves some out. Found here are some 2,400,000 clones, approximately 94% of them singletons; the top ten hold around 0.13%. This clone has a single count. Sequences were obtained from naive CD4+ T cells sorted from blood. Subset noted: CD45RA+ positively selected. This receptor was obtained from a man aged 18 to 30 in good health. V usage is TRBV19 and J usage is TRBJ2-5, with TRBD1 matching 9 bases. The CDR3 loop is CASSVPTGGETQYF. The CDR3, as DNA: TGTGCCAGTAGTGTGCCGACAGGGGGAGAGACCCAGTACTTC.